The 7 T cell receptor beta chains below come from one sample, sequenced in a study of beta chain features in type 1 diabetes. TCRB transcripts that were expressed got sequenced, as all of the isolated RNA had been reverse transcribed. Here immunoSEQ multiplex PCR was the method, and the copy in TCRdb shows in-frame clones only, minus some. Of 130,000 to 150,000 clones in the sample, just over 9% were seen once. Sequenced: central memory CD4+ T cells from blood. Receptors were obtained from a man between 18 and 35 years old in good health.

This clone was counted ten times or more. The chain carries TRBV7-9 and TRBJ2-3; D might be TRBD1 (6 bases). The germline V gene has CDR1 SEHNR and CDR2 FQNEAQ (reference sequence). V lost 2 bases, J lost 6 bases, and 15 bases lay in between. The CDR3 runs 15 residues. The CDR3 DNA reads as TGTGCCAGCAGCTTAAGGGCAGGGGCTTCGGATACGCAGTATTTT. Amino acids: CASSLRAGASDTQYF. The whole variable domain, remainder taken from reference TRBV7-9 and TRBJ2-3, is DTGVSQNPRHKITKRGQNVTFRCDPISEHNRLYWYRQTLGQGPEFLTYFQNEAQLEKSRLLSDRFSAERPKGSFSTLEIQRTEQGDSAMYLCASSLRAGASDTQYFGPGTRLTVL.

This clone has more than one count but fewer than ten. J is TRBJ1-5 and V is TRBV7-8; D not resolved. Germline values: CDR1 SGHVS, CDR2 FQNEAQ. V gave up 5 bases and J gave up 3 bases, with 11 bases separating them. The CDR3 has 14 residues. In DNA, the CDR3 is TGTGCCAGCAGCGAGGGCCACTTCAATCAGCCCCAGCATTTT. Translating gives CASSEGHFNQPQHF.

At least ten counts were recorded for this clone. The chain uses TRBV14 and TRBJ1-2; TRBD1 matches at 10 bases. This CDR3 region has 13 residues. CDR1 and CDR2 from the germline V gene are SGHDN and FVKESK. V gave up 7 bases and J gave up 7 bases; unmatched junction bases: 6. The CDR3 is CASTRDRGVGYTF. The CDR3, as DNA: TGTGCCAGCACCAGGGACAGGGGAGTTGGCTACACCTTC.

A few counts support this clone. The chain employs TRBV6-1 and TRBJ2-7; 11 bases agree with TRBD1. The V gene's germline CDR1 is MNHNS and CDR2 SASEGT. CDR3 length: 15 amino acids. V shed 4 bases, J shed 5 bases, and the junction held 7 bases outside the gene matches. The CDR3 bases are TGTGCCAGCAGTGGACGGACAGGGGGCCAGGACGAGCAGTACTTC. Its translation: CASSGRTGGQDEQYF.

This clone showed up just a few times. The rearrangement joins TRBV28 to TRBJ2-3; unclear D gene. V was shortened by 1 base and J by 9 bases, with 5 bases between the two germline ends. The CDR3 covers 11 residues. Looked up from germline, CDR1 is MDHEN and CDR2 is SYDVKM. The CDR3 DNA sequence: TGTGCCAGCAGTTTATCCGGGACGCAGTATTTT. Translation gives CASSLSGTQYF.

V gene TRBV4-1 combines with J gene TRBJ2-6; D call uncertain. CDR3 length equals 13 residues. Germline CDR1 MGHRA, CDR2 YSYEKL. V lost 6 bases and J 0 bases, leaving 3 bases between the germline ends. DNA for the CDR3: TGCGCCAGCAGAGCCTCTGGGGCCAACGTCCTGACTTTC. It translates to CASRASGANVLTF.

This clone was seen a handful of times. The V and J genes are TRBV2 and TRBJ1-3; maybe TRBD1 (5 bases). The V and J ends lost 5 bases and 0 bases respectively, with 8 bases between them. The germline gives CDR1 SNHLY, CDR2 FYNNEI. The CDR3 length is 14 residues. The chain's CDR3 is CASSRTSSGNTIYF. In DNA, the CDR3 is TGTGCCAGCAGTCGGACAAGCTCTGGAAACACCATATATTTT.